This T cell receptor (beta chain) was captured in a study of blood T cell repertoires in COVID-19. The overall study: Samples came from the United States, Italy and Spain, spanning acute and convalescent COVID-19.

In the authors' methods: Estimation of nucleated cell counts relied on the amplification of reference gene primers. Sequenced by immunoSEQ multiplex PCR; TCRdb stores in-frame clones only, minus some. Clone size and V and J calls were adopted from that table, with D and trimming inferred from the DNA. The sample has approximately 97,000 clones, around nine tenths seen once. The sequencing input was peripheral blood. The TCR was taken from a woman of 80 years or more with acute or convalescent COVID-19.

The CDR3 DNA reads as TGTGCCAGCAGCCCGATTACTAGTTTTCGAGAGCAGTTCTTC. This codes for CASSPITSFREQFF. The J gene is TRBJ2-1, the V gene TRBV11-2; D may be TRBD2 (5 bases). Per germline, CDR1 SGHAT and CDR2 FQNNGV. CDR3 length: 14 residues. The ends were cut back, 5 bases at V and 10 bases at J, with 18 bases in the middle.